The rows below give T cell receptor beta chains drawn from one sample of a study of cytomegalovirus exposure and HLA in healthy donors. The table came from immunoSEQ multiplex PCR; TCRdb's copy has only in-frame clones and leaves some out. The sample carries about 130,000 clones, roughly 80% recorded once. The sequenced material came from PBMCs. Every receptor here comes from a boy between 5 and 17 years old in good health and CMV-seronegative. The CDR3 runs from the conserved cysteine through the conserved F or W. The D gene is left open where the match is weak. The size entry is marked missing in some rows and otherwise reads once, few, many or a size class.

cdr3_aa: CASSLAGLSSEAFF; cdr3_nt: TGTGCCAGCAGCTTAGCGGGGCTGAGTTCTGAAGCTTTCTTT; cdr3_length: 14; d_call: -; clone_size: -; v_call: TRBV7-2; j_call: TRBJ1-1
cdr3_aa: CASSAGSSGNTIYF; cdr3_nt: TGTGCCAGCAGTGCGGGGAGCTCTGGAAACACCATATATTTT; cdr3_length: 14; d_call: -; clone_size: -; v_call: TRBV6-1; j_call: TRBJ1-3
cdr3_aa: CASSLSGTANEKLFF; cdr3_nt: TGTGCCAGCAGCTTATCCGGGACAGCTAATGAAAAACTGTTTTTT; cdr3_length: 15; d_call: TRBD1; clone_size: -; v_call: TRBV5-6; j_call: TRBJ1-4
cdr3_aa: CASSLGQISHTQYF; cdr3_nt: TGTGCCAGCAGCTTGGGACAGATCTCGCATACGCAGTATTTT; cdr3_length: 14; d_call: -; clone_size: -; v_call: TRBV5-4; j_call: TRBJ2-3
cdr3_aa: CASSPRGGVNEKLFF; cdr3_nt: TGCGCCAGCAGCCCCCGGGGGGGGGTTAATGAAAAACTGTTTTTT; cdr3_length: 15; d_call: -; clone_size: -; v_call: TRBV5-1; j_call: TRBJ1-4
cdr3_aa: CAWSETGNYGYTF; cdr3_nt: TGTGCCTGGAGTGAAACAGGGAACTATGGCTACACCTTC; cdr3_length: 13; d_call: -; clone_size: -; v_call: TRBV30; j_call: TRBJ1-2
cdr3_aa: CSARQYNEQFF; cdr3_nt: TGCAGTGCTAGACAGTACAATGAGCAGTTCTTC; cdr3_length: 11; d_call: -; clone_size: -; v_call: TRBV20-1; j_call: TRBJ2-1
cdr3_aa: CASSSIPGQGSDTQYF; cdr3_nt: TGTGCCAGCAGTTCAATTCCGGGACAGGGTTCAGATACGCAGTATTTT; cdr3_length: 16; d_call: TRBD1; clone_size: -; v_call: TRBV6-6; j_call: TRBJ2-3
cdr3_aa: CASNQREETYEQYF; cdr3_nt: TGTGCCAGCAATCAGAGGGAGGAGACCTACGAGCAGTACTTC; cdr3_length: 14; d_call: -; clone_size: -; v_call: TRBV21-1; j_call: TRBJ2-7
cdr3_aa: CASSTSGYSNQPQHF; cdr3_nt: TGTGCCAGTAGTACCAGCGGTTATAGCAATCAGCCCCAGCATTTT; cdr3_length: 15; d_call: -; clone_size: -; v_call: TRBV19; j_call: TRBJ1-5
cdr3_aa: CASSIKRDEAFF; cdr3_nt: TGTGCCAGTAGTATAAAGCGAGATGAAGCTTTCTTT; cdr3_length: 12; d_call: -; clone_size: -; v_call: TRBV19; j_call: TRBJ1-1
cdr3_aa: CASSVGPNTEAFF; cdr3_nt: TGTGCCAGCAGCGTGGGGCCTAACACTGAAGCTTTCTTT; cdr3_length: 13; d_call: -; clone_size: -; v_call: TRBV9; j_call: TRBJ1-1
cdr3_aa: CASSQGSGNLYEQYF; cdr3_nt: TGCGCCAGCAGCCAGGGAAGCGGGAACCTCTACGAGCAGTACTTC; cdr3_length: 15; d_call: TRBD2; clone_size: once; v_call: TRBV4-3; j_call: TRBJ2-7
cdr3_aa: CASSFEGGDTEAFF; cdr3_nt: TGTGCCAGCAGCTTCGAGGGGGGGGACACTGAAGCTTTCTTT; cdr3_length: 14; d_call: -; clone_size: -; v_call: TRBV7-9; j_call: TRBJ1-1
cdr3_aa: CASSLGGGGYNEQFF; cdr3_nt: TGTGCCAGCAGCTTAGGTGGGGGCGGCTACAATGAGCAGTTCTTC; cdr3_length: 15; d_call: -; clone_size: few; v_call: TRBV7-2; j_call: TRBJ2-1
cdr3_aa: CASSNLDSNTGELFF; cdr3_nt: TGTGCCAGCAGCAACCTGGACAGTAACACCGGGGAGCTGTTTTTT; cdr3_length: 15; d_call: -; clone_size: -; v_call: TRBV25-1; j_call: TRBJ2-2
cdr3_aa: CASSPRPQGYNEKLFF; cdr3_nt: TGTGCCAGCAGTCCCCGGCCCCAGGGATACAATGAAAAACTGTTTTTT; cdr3_length: 16; d_call: -; clone_size: -; v_call: TRBV27; j_call: TRBJ1-4
cdr3_aa: CASSQYTQGFTEAFF; cdr3_nt: TGTGCCAGCAGCCAATATACGCAGGGATTCACTGAAGCTTTCTTT; cdr3_length: 15; d_call: -; clone_size: -; v_call: TRBV7-2; j_call: TRBJ1-1